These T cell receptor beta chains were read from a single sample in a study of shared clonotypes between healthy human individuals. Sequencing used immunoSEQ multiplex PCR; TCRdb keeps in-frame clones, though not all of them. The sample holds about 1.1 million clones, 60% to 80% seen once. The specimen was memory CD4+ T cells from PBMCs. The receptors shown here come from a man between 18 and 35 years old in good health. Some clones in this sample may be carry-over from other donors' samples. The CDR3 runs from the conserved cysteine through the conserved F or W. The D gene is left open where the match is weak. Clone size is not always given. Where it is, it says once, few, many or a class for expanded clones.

DNA: TGTGCCAGCAGCTGGGGACTAGCGGGAGCGACAGATACGCAGTATTTT; CDR3: CASSWGLAGATDTQYF; size: few; D: TRBD2; J: TRBJ2-3; V: TRBV5-4
DNA: TGTGCCAGCAGCTTTAACACTAGCGGGCACCAACCCCGGGAGCAGTTCTTC; CDR3: CASSFNTSGHQPREQFF; size: .; D: TRBD2; J: TRBJ2-1; V: TRBV5-5
DNA: TGTGCCAGCAGCTTAAGCAGGACAGATACGCAGTATTTT; CDR3: CASSLSRTDTQYF; size: many; D: .; J: TRBJ2-3; V: TRBV7-3
DNA: TGTGCCTCCTCTCAGGGGGGCTACGAGCAGTACTTC; CDR3: CASSQGGYEQYF; size: .; D: .; J: TRBJ2-7; V: TRBV2
DNA: TGTGCCAGCCGGGCAGGGAACTATGGCTACACCTTC; CDR3: CASRAGNYGYTF; size: .; D: .; J: TRBJ1-2; V: TRBV28
DNA: TGTGCCAGCAGTGAATTCTATTCCGGGGACACCGGGGAGCTGTTTTTT; CDR3: CASSEFYSGDTGELFF; size: .; D: .; J: TRBJ2-2; V: TRBV6-1
DNA: TGCGCCAGCAGCTCCACAGGGGACTCTGGAAACACCATATATTTT; CDR3: CASSSTGDSGNTIYF; size: .; D: TRBD1; J: TRBJ1-3; V: TRBV5-1
DNA: TGTGCCAGCAGCCGTGATGGGCAGGGGGCCCAGCCCCAGCATTTT; CDR3: CASSRDGQGAQPQHF; size: .; D: TRBD1; J: TRBJ1-5; V: TRBV5-8
DNA: TGTGCCAGCAGCCCCGCGGGAGGAGGGTACAATGAGCAGTTCTTC; CDR3: CASSPAGGGYNEQFF; size: .; D: TRBD2; J: TRBJ2-1; V: TRBV28
DNA: TGTGCCAGCAGCTCCCGGGACAGGGTGTCTGGCTACACCTTC; CDR3: CASSSRDRVSGYTF; size: once; D: TRBD1; J: TRBJ1-2; V: TRBV5-8
DNA: TGTGCCAGCAGTAGTCCAACGCGAACTGAAGCTTTCTTT; CDR3: CASSSPTRTEAFF; size: .; D: .; J: TRBJ1-1; V: TRBV6-5
DNA: TGTGCCAGCTCACCAGGCCCAGAGACCCAGTACTTC; CDR3: CASSPGPETQYF; size: .; D: .; J: TRBJ2-5; V: TRBV18
DNA: TGTGCCAGCAGCGGTCGGACCGATCGGGGTCAGCCCCAGCATTTT; CDR3: CASSGRTDRGQPQHF; size: .; D: .; J: TRBJ1-5; V: TRBV9
DNA: TGTGCCAGCAGCTTAACAGAATTCACAGATACGCAGTATTTT; CDR3: CASSLTEFTDTQYF; size: .; D: .; J: TRBJ2-3; V: TRBV11-3
DNA: TGTGCCAGCAGCCCCCGTATAGTGACCTACAATGAGCAGTTCTTC; CDR3: CASSPRIVTYNEQFF; size: .; D: .; J: TRBJ2-1; V: TRBV5-4
DNA: TGTGCCAGCAGCTTAGCGGGAGGTAGTGATACGCAGTATTTT; CDR3: CASSLAGGSDTQYF; size: .; D: TRBD2; J: TRBJ2-3; V: TRBV5-4
DNA: TGTGCCAGCAGTTCGACGACAGCGCCCACTGAAGCTTTCTTT; CDR3: CASSSTTAPTEAFF; size: .; D: .; J: TRBJ1-1; V: TRBV11-1